These 14 T cell receptor beta chains share one sample of origin, sequenced in a study of OX40 agonist ivuxolimab in advanced cancers. The protocol was immunoSEQ multiplex PCR, while the TCRdb copy is restricted to in-frame clones and leaves out a portion. The sample has about 36,000 clones, 74% seen once. The sequences come from CD4+ or CD8+ T cells sorted from blood, collected in a trial of the OX40 agonist ivuxolimab. The receptors derive from an adult with an advanced solid tumor such as melanoma, head and neck, liver or kidney cancer.

The chain combines TRBV29-1 with TRBJ1-4, with D possibly being TRBD1 (6 bases). In germline, CDR1 is SQVTM, CDR2 ANQGSEA. This CDR3 is 12 amino acids long. The germline V and J ends were trimmed by 4 bases and 8 bases, with 11 bases remaining between them. In nucleotides, the CDR3 is TGCAGCGTTGTAGCGGGACACGAAAAACTGTTTTTT. This gives the protein CSVVAGHEKLFF.

The chain carries TRBV19 and TRBJ2-2; 7 nucleotides match TRBD1. The CDR3 has 15 amino acids. Germline V gives CDR1 LNHDA, CDR2 SQIVND (reference sequence). V was clipped by 3 bases and J by 4 bases; unmatched bases: 5. CDR3 DNA: TGTGCCAGTAGTATTAGGGGGCGAAGCACCGGGGAGCTGTTTTTT. As protein: CASSIRGRSTGELFF.

The chain has TRBV6-1 and TRBJ2-4; TRBD1 matches 8 bases. V was clipped by 3 bases and J by 7 bases; unmatched bases: 8. The germline V gene has CDR1 MNHNS and CDR2 SASEGT. The CDR3 runs to 15 residues. CDR3 sequence (DNA): TGTGCCAGCAGTGAGGGGGCGGGACAGGTTAACATTCAGTACTTC. Protein: CASSEGAGQVNIQYF.

This clone was seen more than once but under ten times. V is TRBV10-3 and J is TRBJ2-1; perhaps TRBD2 as D (6 bases). This CDR3 region has 16 residues. V dropped 0 bases and J dropped 7 bases, with 16 bases sitting between them. CDR1 ENHRY and CDR2 SYGVKD come from the germline V gene. DNA for the CDR3: TGTGCCATCAGTGAGTCGAGGGGCGGGGTGGTGAATGAGCAGTTCTTC. Its protein is CAISESRGGVVNEQFF.

V usage is TRBV7-6 and J usage is TRBJ2-5; D perhaps matches TRBD1 (6 bases). The CDR3 spans 14 residues. In germline, CDR1 is SGHVS, CDR2 FNYEAQ. With 5 bases removed from V and 2 bases from J, the gap between germline ends came to 12 bases. CDR3 coding DNA: TGTGCCAGCAGCGACCCAACAGGGCAAGAGACCCAGTACTTC. Translated: CASSDPTGQETQYF.

The chain couples TRBV6-4 to TRBJ2-7; a weak D match, TRBD1 (6 bases). Per the germline V gene, CDR1 is MRHNA and CDR2 is SNTAGT. The CDR3 extends over 17 amino acids. V lost 3 bases, J lost 0 bases, and 18 bases lay in between. CDR3 sequence reads: CASSDRSTGKFSYEQYV. The CDR3 nucleotides read TGTGCCAGCAGTGATCGTTCAACAGGGAAATTCTCCTACGAGCAGTACGTC.

This chain links TRBV5-1 with TRBJ1-2, with D possibly being TRBD1 (5 bases). Trimming took 4 bases from V and 6 from J, leaving 10 bases between them. CDR3 length: 12 amino acids. The germline V gene encodes CDR1 SGHRS and CDR2 YFSETQ. The CDR3 spells CASSLPDNGYTF. The CDR3 region has the DNA TGCGCCAGCAGCCTCCCGGACAATGGCTACACCTTC. Full variable domain (rest looked up from reference TRBV5-1 and TRBJ1-2): KAGVTQTPRYLIKTRGQQVTLSCSPISGHRSVSWYQQTPGQGLQFLFEYFSETQRNKGNFPGRFSGRQFSNSRSEMNVSTLELGDSALYLCASSLPDNGYTFGSGTRLTVV.

The rearrangement uses TRBV5-6 and TRBJ2-7; D is tentatively TRBD1 or TRBD2 (5 bases each). Trimming took 3 bases from V and 0 from J, leaving 13 bases between them. CDR1 is SGHDT and CDR2 is YYEEEE in the germline V gene. The CDR3 totals 15 residues. Here the CDR3 reads CASSWWGTSSYEQYV. The CDR3 nucleotides are TGTGCCAGCAGCTGGTGGGGGACCAGCTCCTACGAGCAGTACGTC.

The chain employs TRBV27 and TRBJ2-2, with D possibly matching TRBD2 (5 bases). Trimming took 8 bases from V and 4 from J, leaving 14 bases between them. CDR1 is MNHEY and CDR2 is SMNVEV in the germline V gene (reference sequence). This CDR3 spans 14 amino acids. This CDR3 is CASLGVLGTGELFF. Here the CDR3 DNA reads TGTGCCAGCCTCGGGGTCTTGGGCACCGGGGAGCTGTTTTTT.

The chain recombines TRBV5-4 with TRBJ2-3; 14 bases are shared with TRBD2. This CDR3 contains 18 residues. CDR1 SGHNT and CDR2 YYREEE come from the germline V gene (reference sequence). V was pared by 4 bases and J by 0 bases, with 7 bases of the junction left unmatched. CDR3 in amino acids: CASSLGTSGGPSTDTQYF. The DNA of the CDR3 is TGTGCCAGCAGCCTAGGGACTAGCGGGGGACCAAGCACAGATACGCAGTATTTT.

The sample holds one count of this clone. The chain employs TRBV5-1 and TRBJ2-5; D unclear. Trimming cost V 0 bases and J 2 bases, with 11 bases left between them. This CDR3 has 15 residues. Germline CDR1 reads SGHRS; CDR2 reads YFSETQ. CDR3 in amino acids: CASSLAPGEQETQYF. In DNA, the CDR3 is TGCGCCAGCAGCTTGGCGCCAGGAGAACAAGAGACCCAGTACTTC.

Many counts were recorded for this clone. In DNA, the CDR3 is TGTGCCAGCATAGGTCAGGGTCCCTACGAGCAGTACTTC. It specifies CASIGQGPYEQYF. The chain combines TRBV2 with TRBJ2-7; TRBD1 is a possible D gene (5 bases). This CDR3 spans 13 amino acids. The ends were cut back, 7 bases at V and 2 bases at J, with 12 bases in the middle. Germline CDR1 is SNHLY and CDR2 is FYNNEI.

The gene calls are TRBV11-2 and TRBJ2-5; D remains unclear. Germline V gene lookup returns CDR1 SGHAT and CDR2 FQNNGV. The CDR3 is 12 residues long. Deletions cut 3 bases from V and 3 bases from J, with 5 bases between. This CDR3 reads CASSFLEETQYF. In DNA, the CDR3 is TGTGCCAGCAGCTTCCTGGAAGAGACCCAGTACTTC.

The rearrangement uses TRBV5-1 and TRBJ1-2; unclear D gene. The CDR3 loop spans 14 amino acids. Germline CDR1 SGHRS, CDR2 YFSETQ. Trimming pared 3 bases from V and 2 bases from J, leaving 11 bases between. The CDR3 DNA follows: TGCGCCAGCAGCTCGACCGGGAGGAACTATGGCTACACCTTC. Translated, it gives CASSSTGRNYGYTF.